This entry lists 14 T cell receptor beta chains sequenced from one sample in a study of blood T cell repertoires in COVID-19. Data came from immunoSEQ multiplex PCR; TCRdb stores just in-frame clones and leaves some out. This sample has approximately 100,000 clones, with roughly 88% found just once. Sequenced material: peripheral blood. These receptors were obtained from a human donor in a cohort sampled during active COVID-19.

V is TRBV3-1 (or the pseudogene TRBV3-2) and J is TRBJ2-3; 8 bases match TRBD2. CDR1 LGHDT and CDR2 YNNKEL come from the germline V gene (reference sequence). V trimming: 0 bases; J trimming: 3 bases; junction bases outside the gene matches: 17. CDR3 length equals 20 residues. CDR3 DNA sequence: TGTGCCAGCAGCCAAGATAGGGCCGCGGGGGGCCGGAGGAGAACAGATACGCAGTATTTT. Its protein product is CASSQDRAAGGRRRTDTQYF.

This sequence joins TRBV27 and TRBJ2-7; 7 bases fit TRBD2. Germline CDR1 and CDR2: MNHEY and SMNVEV (reference sequence). After removal of 1 base from V and 0 bases from J, the junction contained 6 bases not matched to a gene. CDR3 size: 16 residues. The CDR3 DNA follows: TGTGCCAGCAGTTTATTTGTGGGAGGGAGCTCCTACGAGCAGTACTTC. Its translation is CASSLFVGGSSYEQYF.

This chain joins TRBV29-1 and TRBJ2-1; tentatively, D is TRBD2 (5 bases). The CDR3 has 16 residues. Between the trimmed V and J ends, which lost 1 base and 0 bases, there was a span of 13 bases. Germline CDR1 reads SQVTM; CDR2 reads ANQGSEA. The CDR3 sequence: CSVEVVGGLSYNEQFF. CDR3 nucleotides: TGCAGCGTTGAAGTAGTAGGAGGCCTCTCCTACAATGAGCAGTTCTTC.

The V gene is TRBV5-1, the J gene TRBJ2-5; 10 bases line up with TRBD2. Germline V gene lookup returns CDR1 SGHRS and CDR2 YFSETQ. Trimming at V came to 0 bases and at J to 5 bases, leaving 7 bases not matched to a gene. The CDR3 contains 16 residues. CDR3 amino acids: CASSLEASGGMETQYF. The CDR3 nucleotides read TGCGCCAGCAGCTTGGAGGCTAGCGGGGGCATGGAGACCCAGTACTTC.

The chain employs TRBV10-1 and TRBJ2-7; 7 nucleotides agree with TRBD1. V was pared by 4 bases and J by 6 bases, with 3 bases of the junction left unmatched. The CDR3 spans 12 residues. In germline, CDR1 is WNHNN, CDR2 SYGVQD (reference sequence). DNA of the CDR3: TGCGCCAGCAGTGGACAGGGTAGCGAGCAGTACTTC. Encoded protein: CASSGQGSEQYF.

The V and J genes are TRBV2 and TRBJ1-6, with D possibly TRBD1 on 5 matching bases. V was pared by 2 bases and J by 0 bases, with 17 bases between. From germline, CDR1 is SNHLY and CDR2 FYNNEI. CDR3 length: 19 amino acids. The CDR3 here is CASSESMQGRSSYNSPLHF. The DNA for the CDR3 is TGTGCCAGCAGTGAATCTATGCAGGGCCGGAGCTCCTATAATTCACCCCTCCACTTT.

The table lists this clone with a few counts. V gene TRBV4-2 combines with J gene TRBJ2-3, with TRBD2 matching 7 bases. Germline V CDR1 and CDR2: LGHNA, YNFKEQ. CDR3 length: 17 residues. J was trimmed by 0 bases and V by 1 base; bases with no gene match: 7. CDR3 residues: CASSQVGNSGSTDTQYF. Here the CDR3 DNA reads TGTGCCAGCAGCCAAGTTGGAAATAGCGGGAGCACAGATACGCAGTATTTT.

The chain joins TRBV7-9 to TRBJ2-1; the match to TRBD1 covers 9 bases. This CDR3 has 12 amino acids. Germline CDR1 and CDR2: SEHNR and FQNEAQ (reference sequence). V gave up 6 bases and J gave up 6 bases; unmatched junction bases: 0. The CDR3 nucleotides are TGTGCCAGCAGGACAGGGGGCAATGAGCAGTTCTTC. Protein sequence: CASRTGGNEQFF. The full variable domain, completed using reference TRBV7-9 and TRBJ2-1, is DTGVSQNPRHKITKRGQNVTFRCDPISEHNRLYWYRQTLGQGPEFLTYFQNEAQLEKSRLLSDRFSAERPKGSFSTLEIQRTEQGDSAMYLCASRTGGNEQFFGPGTRLTVL.

This chain links TRBV7-8 with TRBJ1-5, with D unclear. V was pared by 5 bases and J by 3 bases, with 11 bases between. CDR3 length equals 14 residues. The V gene's germline CDR1 is SGHVS and CDR2 FQNEAQ. In DNA form, the CDR3 reads TGTGCCAGCAGCGGGCTTGCCCTCAATCAGCCCCAGCATTTT. Translating gives CASSGLALNQPQHF.

V is TRBV3-1 (or the pseudogene TRBV3-2) and J is TRBJ2-3, with a tentative D call TRBD1 (6 bases). Germline V gives CDR1 LGHDT, CDR2 YNNKEL (reference sequence). V was trimmed by 4 bases and J by 3 bases, leaving 17 bases between them. CDR3 length: 16 residues. CDR3 nucleotide sequence: TGTGCCAGCAGCCTAAATACAGGGCCGGGGACAGATACGCAGTATTTT. Encoded protein: CASSLNTGPGTDTQYF.

The chain is built from TRBV18 and TRBJ2-7; 10 bases are shared with TRBD2. Germline lookup yields CDR1 KGHSH and CDR2 LQKENI. V shed 3 bases and J 4 bases; nucleotides not matched to a gene: 6. The CDR3 extends over 15 amino acids. CDR3 bases: TGTGCCAGCTCACCGAGTAGCGGGGGGATTTACGAGCAGTACTTC. Translated, it gives CASSPSSGGIYEQYF. The complete variable domain, with remaining parts taken from reference TRBV18 and TRBJ2-7, reads NAGVMQNPRHLVRRRGQEARLRCSPMKGHSHVYWYRQLPEEGLKFMVYLQKENIIDESGMPKERFSAEFPKEGPSILRIQQVVRGDSAAYFCASSPSSGGIYEQYFGPGTRLTVT.

V gene TRBV9 combines with J gene TRBJ2-3, with D possibly being TRBD2 (6 bases). The germline gives CDR1 SGDLS, CDR2 YYNGEE. Trimming stripped 0 bases from V and 6 bases from J, with 14 bases between. The CDR3 has 15 amino acids. The CDR3 DNA reads TGTGCCAGCAGCGTAGTAGGTGGAGGGGCCGATACGCAGTATTTT. This gives the protein CASSVVGGGADTQYF.

The gene calls are TRBV27 and TRBJ2-5; TRBD2 is a possible D gene (6 bases). Trimming pared 5 bases from V and 9 bases from J, leaving 25 bases between. The germline CDR1 and CDR2 sequences are MNHEY and SMNVEV (reference sequence). This CDR3 comprises 16 residues. The CDR3 is CASSPATGLAHMAQYF. In DNA form, the CDR3 reads TGTGCCAGCAGTCCCGCAACGGGTCTAGCGCACATGGCCCAGTACTTC.

V usage is TRBV7-9 and J usage is TRBJ2-3; TRBD2 matches 7 bases. The CDR3 is made up of 15 amino acids. CDR1 is SEHNR and CDR2 is FQNEAQ in the germline V gene (reference sequence). The V segment lost 5 bases and the J segment 2 bases; nucleotides outside the gene matches: 7. DNA of the CDR3: TGTGCCAGCAGCCTCCCTAGCGGCAACACAGATACGCAGTATTTT. This translates into CASSLPSGNTDTQYF.